This TCR beta chain was documented in a study of CD8+ T cells in alopecia areata. Study details: Twice daily, treated patients received 5 to 10 mg of oral tofacitinib. Findings of the study overall: Tofacitinib significantly reduced both scalp clonality and expanded CD8+ clones among the top 100. With tofacitinib ongoing, many expanded lesional clones persisted in both scalp and blood.

V lost 3 bases and J 7 bases, leaving 13 bases between the germline ends. This CDR3 has 13 residues. In germline, CDR1 is SEHNR, CDR2 FQNEAQ (reference sequence). A word on this clone: Its target is not known.

RNA was isolated and reverse transcribed to cDNA, the sequencing template. Generated by immunoSEQ multiplex PCR, the TCRdb table keeps only in-frame clones and is missing some. The profile shows around 100,000 clones, about 60% of them singletons. Treatment here: oral pan-JAK inhibitor, 5-10 mg twice daily. Investigators sorted PBMCs to obtain both CD4+ and CD8+ T cells. Material: CD8+ T cells sorted from blood, obtained at week 24, from a patient treated with tofacitinib. The genes are TRBV7-9 and TRBJ2-7; possible D gene TRBD2, 5 bases. This receptor was taken from a human donor with alopecia areata. The CDR3 sequence: CASSFYTEGEQYF. Here the CDR3 DNA reads TGTGCCAGCAGCTTCTACACAGAGGGAGAGCAGTACTTC.